The source of this TCR beta chain is a study of cytomegalovirus exposure and HLA in healthy donors listed by TCRdb under 2017. About the full investigation: An earlier analysis of several hundred of the donors reported 276 Gb of sequence data and 100 million to 120 million unique TCR beta sequences obtained from around 180 million T cells. In a later analysis, previously published TCR beta repertoires from several hundred donors were re-analyzed and high-resolution HLA genotyping was added so that TCR occurrence patterns could be studied. Five DR-DQ haplotypes were handled as single units for association and clustering, since linkage in the cohort was strong. An earlier analysis of about 620 of the donors applied high-throughput TCR beta sequencing to assess whether each TCR beta V gene segment acted as functional or pseudogenic. Among some 400 genotyped donors of the cohort, an average of approximately 240,000 unique TCR beta nucleotide sequences was sequenced per donor, of which roughly 17% were non-productive. To predict cytomegalovirus infection status, the study combined high-throughput TCR immunosequencing, statistical association of individual TCRs with disease status, and machine learning. Of the 350 to 400 genotyped donors, approximately 80% fell in the genetic ancestry cluster associated with self-reported Caucasian donors. The T cell repertoires of some 700 subjects were profiled by immunosequencing and related to cytomegalovirus serostatus. The study aimed to test whether signatures of past pathogen exposure could be identified by cataloging public T cell receptors. Around 330 gigabases of sequencing data and tens of millions of unique TCR sequences made up an early release that covered approximately 650 HLA-typed donors. Rather than drawing on any new phenotypic data, the later analysis identified candidate immune exposures from TCR beta sequences and the way those sequences occurred across donors. Besides the first cohort of roughly 660 subjects, a separate validation cohort made up of roughly 120 different subjects was used. Every repertoire in the discovery cohort had been generated on one and the same sequencing platform. A later genetic analysis took genome-wide SNP genotypes for about three fifths of the 666 donors and used that subset as a discovery cohort. The number of typed donors differed by locus: about 629-640 for A, B, C, DRB1 and DQB1; some 540 for DQA1; some 610 for DPA1; and roughly 470 for DPB1. HLA typing included class I and class II loci at four-digit resolution. Donor age, sex, ethnicity and CMV serostatus were compiled together with the repertoire data.

Study-wide findings and limitations: Several of the top co-occurrence clusters appeared to be linked to parvovirus B19, influenza, CMV and Epstein-Barr virus, according to a later analysis. At a false discovery rate of 0.05, a later analysis linked some 18,000 TCR beta sequences to specific HLA alleles. Assigning TCR associations to individual alleles was difficult when HLA alleles, especially DR and DQ, strongly co-occurred. Most TCR sequences were observed very rarely across donors, whereas some public TCRs were present in many individuals. The 87-base-pair reads could not distinguish some IMGT-functional V segments, including TRBV6-2 and TRBV6-3, so those segments were excluded. Compared with equally common non-associated chains, HLA-associated TCR beta chains in a later analysis were more clonally expanded and had lower generation probabilities. CMV serostatus was the only immune exposure information available for the cohort. HLA typing was unavailable for some donors at each locus, so association tests used only the typed subset. In a later analysis, the rate of TCR association differed among HLA loci, with DRB1 alleles having the most associated TCRs and HLA-C alleles having the fewest. A few of the identified cytomegalovirus-associated TCR beta chains were confirmed in vitro to be specific for cytomegalovirus antigens. An earlier analysis of 587 of the donors showed that most TCR beta V segments appeared in productive rearrangements either about 90% or about 30% of the time, which broadly matched IMGT annotations. The sequencing pipeline was judged likely to have produced a cluster of highly shared sequence variants as a technical artifact. In the study, some 160 TCR beta chains were listed as associated with cytomegalovirus. The earlier analysis of some 540 of the donors excluded 15 to 20 rarely observed V segments, including chromosome 9 orphons, because counts were too low. A later genetic analysis reported fewer N-insertions in productive TCRs among donors in an Asian-associated ancestry cluster than the approximately 670-donor mean. The classifier was reported to diagnose cytomegalovirus status with high specificity and sensitivity in both the original and validation cohorts. A further reported finding was that TCR beta sequences accurately predicted the HLA-A and HLA-B alleles for most subjects in the first cohort. An association between a missense DCLRE1C variant and V-gene and J-gene trimming of TCR beta chains was found in a later genetic analysis and replicated in an independent cohort. Linkage disequilibrium might explain the correlated functional status among segregating V segments, but an unknown experimental factor could not be ruled out. The authors suggested that the approach could potentially be generalized to other disease states and immunological phenotypes. In a later analysis, most CMV-associated TCR beta chains were found to appear HLA-restricted, with HLA associations seemingly driven largely by CMV exposure. This cohort had only TCR beta chains sequenced, and the lack of alpha or paired-chain data limited which features could be detected. Sequencing depth was assumed to be roughly uniform across donors in the presence/absence analyses, though that assumption may not hold.

A note on this clone: No cognate antigen has been identified for it. No qualities accompany the bases; no much larger clone lies one base away.

Library generation was performed with the immunoSEQ multiplex PCR assay. For the multiplex PCR, a mixture combining 60 forward primers for TCR Vbeta segments and 13 reverse primers for TCR Jbeta segments was used. The CDR3 region of rearranged TCR beta genes was amplified from genomic DNA by a multiplex PCR assay. Amplified TCR beta libraries were sequenced as 87-base-pair reads on the Illumina HiSeq System. Regarding the original processing steps: Across the 670 or so repertoires, a later analysis counted tens of millions of unique TCR beta chains, 8.5 million to 12 million of which were shared by at least two donors. Raw reads were error-corrected and collapsed into unique sequences by a nearest-neighbor algorithm in which closely related sequences were merged to remove PCR and sequencing errors. Alignment of CDR3 sequences to IMGT reference sequences was used to assign V, D and J gene segments. For a sequence to be retained, at least a six-nucleotide match to both a V gene segment and a J gene segment was required. Rearrangements were called productive when the CDR3 lacked stop codons and stayed in frame with V and J; all others were non-productive. Following IMGT convention, CDR3 was defined as the stretch from the second conserved V-encoded cysteine to the conserved J-encoded phenylalanine. In an earlier analysis of roughly 580 of the donors, sequences lacking an unambiguous match to a single V gene segment were excluded. In an earlier analysis of several hundred of the donors, V segments were called functional above 56.7% productive rearrangements and were called segregating when the between-donor standard deviation exceeded 5%. A statistical classification framework was built to diagnose cytomegalovirus status from the catalog of TCR beta chain sequences. In a later analysis, V and J genes were assigned by comparing TCR nucleotide sequences against IMGT/GENE-DB human TR gene sequences. In a later analysis, CDR3 sequences and most-parsimonious VDJ recombination scenarios were assigned using the TCRdist pipeline. In a later analysis, each TCR beta chain was defined by its CDR3 amino acid sequence together with its V-gene family, and reads lacking a unique V-gene family were excluded. In a later analysis, around 600 highly shared, low-generation-probability nucleotide sequences were removed to address suspected cross-contamination and a sequencing artifact. In a later analysis, a clonal expansion index for each public chain was calculated from normalized within-repertoire ranks of inferred template counts. Generation probabilities in a later analysis came from a VDJ recombination model fitted to out-of-frame rearrangements, and those results were checked against IGoR. A later analysis scored TCR-TCR, TCR-HLA and TCR-CMV co-occurrence with hypergeometric tests, applying a repertoire-size bias correction to TCR pairs. False discovery rates were estimated in a later analysis by permuting HLA or CMV assignments 20 times. In a later analysis, co-occurring TCRs were grouped with DBSCAN, and TCRdist sequence similarity was added when clustering was performed within HLA-allele-positive subsets. Repertoires with fewer than 30,000 or more than 120,000 public chains, plus five repertoires with anomalous nucleotide sharing, were excluded from co-occurrence clustering. Held by TCRdb, this immuneACCESS table contains in-frame sequences only and omits some clones. Under half of the omission traces to an unresolved V gene where checked; the cause of the rest is unknown. V and J calls and clone size follow that table, whereas D and trimming were derived from the DNA. Here the sample has fewer than 140,000 clones; about four fifths occur a single time. In total, the top ten clones hold approximately 1.5% of the sample.

Measured from the cysteine to the phenylalanine, the CDR3 is 13 residues long. The read is trimmed to its CDR3 DNA, 39 bases read in frame from base 1. Cut back by 1 base and 4 bases, the V and J ends lie 7 bases apart. The germline V gene encodes CDR1 SGHTA and CDR2 FQGTGA. The cohort consisted of fewer than 700 healthy bone marrow donors. All cohort members were sampled while nominally healthy, although unrecorded immune exposures were likely present. The donor tested CMV seronegative and was one of the 352 seronegative cohort members. Each donor provided a peripheral blood sample, and peripheral blood mononuclear cells were used for TCR beta sequencing. Genomic DNA extraction from the blood cell samples was performed with the Qiagen DNeasy Blood Extraction Kit.

The receptor was isolated from a man in his forties or fifties in good health and CMV-seronegative. The sequenced sample was PBMCs. This sequence uses TRBV7-3 and TRBJ1-1, with no confidently assigned D gene. The DNA is TGTGCCAGCAGCTTAATGCGGGGCACTGAAGCTTTCTTT. Its protein reads: CASSLMRGTEAFF. Extended through the reference TRBV7-3 and TRBJ1-1 proteins, this CDR3 yields the full variable domain: GAGVSQTPSNKVTEKGKYVELRCDPISGHTALYWYRQSLGQGPEFLIYFQGTGAADDSGLPNDRFFAVRPEGSVSTLKIQRTERGDSAVYLCASSLMRGTEAFFGQGTRLTVV.